A single sample gave rise to the 8 T cell receptor beta chains below, sequenced in a study of blood T cell repertoires in COVID-19. The method was immunoSEQ multiplex PCR; TCRdb's version includes in-frame clones alone and lacks a portion of them. This sample has approximately 200,000 clones, with roughly 90% found just once. Sequencing input: peripheral blood. These receptors all stem from a man in his forties with active or convalescent COVID-19.

This rearrangement joins TRBV29-1 to TRBJ1-1, with 7 bases that match TRBD1. The CDR3 runs to 12 residues. Germline loops: CDR1 SQVTM, CDR2 ANQGSEA. The J segment lost 5 bases and the V segment lost 6 bases, leaving 6 bases of the junction unmatched. The CDR3 protein is CSVRTGGTEAFF. The CDR3 coding sequence is TGCAGCGTGAGGACAGGCGGAACTGAAGCTTTCTTT.

The V and J genes are TRBV4-2 and TRBJ1-1; possible D gene TRBD1, 5 bases. The CDR3 is made up of 15 amino acids. Trimming shortened V by 5 bases and J by 8 bases, and 21 bases separated the two germline ends. CDR1 and CDR2 from the germline V gene are LGHNA and YNFKEQ. In DNA, the CDR3 is TGTGCCAGCAGCGAAGGGGCAGGGATAGGGTCGGAAGCTTTCTTT. Its translation is CASSEGAGIGSEAFF.

This chain links TRBV18 with TRBJ1-1, with D hard to call. From germline, CDR1 is KGHSH and CDR2 LQKENI. The CDR3 loop spans 13 amino acids. V was shortened by 6 bases and J by 1 base, with 9 bases between the two germline ends. CDR3 protein: CASSQDPNTEAFF. CDR3 coding DNA: TGTGCCAGCTCCCAGGATCCGAACACTGAAGCTTTCTTT.

The chain combines TRBV28 with TRBJ2-3; a weak D match, TRBD1 (6 bases). This CDR3 is 13 amino acids long. Germline V lookup: CDR1 MDHEN, CDR2 SYDVKM. Between the trimmed V and J ends, which lost 6 bases and 5 bases, there was a span of 12 bases. The CDR3 protein is CASSVQGIDTQYF. Here the CDR3 DNA reads TGTGCCAGCAGCGTACAGGGAATAGATACGCAGTATTTT.

The rearrangement links TRBV7-6 to TRBJ1-1, with D perhaps TRBD1 (5 bases). V shed 4 bases and J shed 0 bases, with 15 bases lying between them. The germline V gene encodes CDR1 SGHVS and CDR2 FNYEAQ. This CDR3 has 16 residues. CDR3 in amino acids: CASSSIRQKLNTEAFF. In DNA form, the CDR3 reads TGTGCCAGCAGCTCAATAAGACAGAAGTTGAACACTGAAGCTTTCTTT.

This rearrangement joins TRBV12-3 or TRBV12-4 to TRBJ2-7, with D unresolved. The CDR3 runs to 11 residues. V lost 0 bases and J lost 7, with 4 bases in between. Here the CDR3 DNA reads TGTGCCAGCAGTTTAGCGAGGGAGCAGTACTTC. Translating gives CASSLAREQYF.

This clone was found a few times. The chain employs TRBV5-4 and TRBJ2-1, with 15 bases fitting TRBD2. The CDR3 has 15 residues. Germline lookup yields CDR1 SGHNT and CDR2 YYREEE (reference sequence). J was trimmed by 8 bases and V by 2 bases; bases with no gene match: 2. The CDR3 DNA follows: TGTGCCAGCAGCTTCGGACTAGCGGGAGGGTATGAGCAGTTCTTC. This translates into CASSFGLAGGYEQFF.

V and J are TRBV27 and TRBJ2-3; tentative D call: TRBD2 (5 bases). This CDR3 contains 16 residues. The ends were cut back, 6 bases at V and 2 bases at J, with 18 bases in the middle. In germline, CDR1 is MNHEY, CDR2 SMNVEV (reference sequence). CDR3 sequence reads: CASRETGFPLTDTQYF. As DNA, the CDR3 is TGTGCCAGCAGGGAGACGGGATTCCCGCTCACAGATACGCAGTATTTT.